This record concerns one TCR beta chain sequence. The antigen is unknown. The entry originates in a study of OX40 agonist ivuxolimab in advanced cancers. Study at large: Those treated in dose escalation had hepatocellular carcinoma, melanoma, renal cell cancer or head and neck cancer. Overall study findings and caveats: Partial responders treated at 0.1-3.0 mg/kg exhibited clonal expansion among the lowest measured.

The ends were cut back, 7 bases at V and 5 bases at J, with 13 bases in the middle. CDR1 and CDR2 from the germline V gene are MNHNY and SVGAGI (reference sequence). The CDR3 has 13 residues. Data came from immunoSEQ multiplex PCR; TCRdb stores just in-frame clones and leaves some out. Here the sample spans about 80,000 clones, just under 95% being singletons. The chain couples TRBV6-6 to TRBJ2-3; D possibly corresponds to TRBD2 (6 bases). This sequence originates from an adult with an advanced solid tumor such as melanoma, head and neck, liver or kidney cancer. The sequences come from CD4+ or CD8+ T cells sorted from blood, collected in a trial of the OX40 agonist ivuxolimab. CDR3 residues: CASNQRGGDTQYF. The CDR3 DNA reads TGTGCCAGCAACCAGAGGGGAGGAGATACGCAGTATTTT.